This is a list of T cell receptor beta chains from one sample in a study of human T cells and chemical hapten exposure. Each CDR3 protein gets one entry after TCRdb re-called the RACE reads with MiXCR. This sample has roughly 40,000 distinct CDR3 sequences; just under 9% occur once, and the top ten carry 14% to 15%. The material sequenced was whole blood, taken in connection with sensitization to the hapten diphenylcyclopropenone (DPC). Source of these receptors: a middle-aged woman with alopecia areata. Some clones in this sample may be carry-over from other donors' samples. CDR3s include the opening cysteine and the closing phenylalanine or tryptophan. Each record gives: V gene, CDR3 protein.

>TRBV29-1
CSTAGTGIFF
>TRBV13
CASRDTNTGELFF
>TRBV30
CVWNPGAGNTIYF
>TRBV4-1
CASSQGTGRDEKLFF
>TRBV27
CASSLSGQGIGSPLHF
>TRBV7-3
CASSLYRSNEQFF
>TRBV5-5
CASSLSRETYTEAFF
>TRBV30
CAWGDGNYGYTF
>TRBV6-2/TRBV6-3
CASSYGGGARTDTQYF
>TRBV11-2
CASRPGLHEETQYF
>TRBV5-8
CASSGALGTEGDTQYF
>TRBV12-3/TRBV12-4
CASSQGGAVYGYTF
>TRBV5-6
CASSLDYQETQYF
>TRBV10-3
CAISGTTGYEQYF
>TRBV5-1
CASSQWGGNTEAFF
>TRBV11-2
CASSLTYEQYF
>TRBV19
CASSIGGADTQYF
>TRBV11-2
CASSFKVETQYF
>TRBV28
CASSFLSGSEAFF
>TRBV14
CASSQVRGRTYEQYF
>TRBV29-1
CSVQDREQYF
>TRBV4-1
CASSSQGFEQFF
>TRBV7-9
CVSRNQGTNTEAFF
>TRBV6-4
CASSDGAGEYNEQFF
>TRBV5-1
CASSWAGQGVEQYF
>TRBV7-2
CASSQYADTQYF
>TRBV13
CASSIQGADTQYF
>TRBV4-1
CASRDPGNSPLHF
>TRBV10-2
CASSESDLADTDTQYF
>TRBV12-3/TRBV12-4
CASSLYSGGSQFF
>TRBV16
CASSPMDRGYDQPQHF
>TRBV6-1
CASSEERTGVRTQYF
>TRBV12-3/TRBV12-4
CASSLAMLNTGELFF
>TRBV7-2
CASSLSRSTDTQYF
>TRBV12-3/TRBV12-4
CASSFRPWDRVVNEQFF
>TRBV29-1
CSVELTQGQTQYF
>TRBV28
CASSLVTIEGTQYF
>TRBV12-3/TRBV12-4
CASSLDQGLAGGSSYNEQFF
>TRBV5-1
CASSLAENTDTQYF
>TRBV20-1
CSAPTDRYNEQFF
>TRBV3-1
CASSQDRVVSPLHF
>TRBV7-3
CASSPSGLASAGELFF
>TRBV5-1
CASSPWTDSGNTIYF
>TRBV7-9
CASSLEGTQTDMQYF
>TRBV24-1
CATSLSDTQYF
>TRBV3-1
CASSHTQGNEQFF
>TRBV18
CASSPPGGARDIQYF
>TRBV20-1
CSAGTFYEQYF
>TRBV7-2
CASSTGLLKTQYF
>TRBV6-2/TRBV6-3
CASSYQMEAGEQFF
>TRBV12-3/TRBV12-4
CASSLSGDGTDTQYF
>TRBV12-3/TRBV12-4
CASSVNRGVSTDTQYF